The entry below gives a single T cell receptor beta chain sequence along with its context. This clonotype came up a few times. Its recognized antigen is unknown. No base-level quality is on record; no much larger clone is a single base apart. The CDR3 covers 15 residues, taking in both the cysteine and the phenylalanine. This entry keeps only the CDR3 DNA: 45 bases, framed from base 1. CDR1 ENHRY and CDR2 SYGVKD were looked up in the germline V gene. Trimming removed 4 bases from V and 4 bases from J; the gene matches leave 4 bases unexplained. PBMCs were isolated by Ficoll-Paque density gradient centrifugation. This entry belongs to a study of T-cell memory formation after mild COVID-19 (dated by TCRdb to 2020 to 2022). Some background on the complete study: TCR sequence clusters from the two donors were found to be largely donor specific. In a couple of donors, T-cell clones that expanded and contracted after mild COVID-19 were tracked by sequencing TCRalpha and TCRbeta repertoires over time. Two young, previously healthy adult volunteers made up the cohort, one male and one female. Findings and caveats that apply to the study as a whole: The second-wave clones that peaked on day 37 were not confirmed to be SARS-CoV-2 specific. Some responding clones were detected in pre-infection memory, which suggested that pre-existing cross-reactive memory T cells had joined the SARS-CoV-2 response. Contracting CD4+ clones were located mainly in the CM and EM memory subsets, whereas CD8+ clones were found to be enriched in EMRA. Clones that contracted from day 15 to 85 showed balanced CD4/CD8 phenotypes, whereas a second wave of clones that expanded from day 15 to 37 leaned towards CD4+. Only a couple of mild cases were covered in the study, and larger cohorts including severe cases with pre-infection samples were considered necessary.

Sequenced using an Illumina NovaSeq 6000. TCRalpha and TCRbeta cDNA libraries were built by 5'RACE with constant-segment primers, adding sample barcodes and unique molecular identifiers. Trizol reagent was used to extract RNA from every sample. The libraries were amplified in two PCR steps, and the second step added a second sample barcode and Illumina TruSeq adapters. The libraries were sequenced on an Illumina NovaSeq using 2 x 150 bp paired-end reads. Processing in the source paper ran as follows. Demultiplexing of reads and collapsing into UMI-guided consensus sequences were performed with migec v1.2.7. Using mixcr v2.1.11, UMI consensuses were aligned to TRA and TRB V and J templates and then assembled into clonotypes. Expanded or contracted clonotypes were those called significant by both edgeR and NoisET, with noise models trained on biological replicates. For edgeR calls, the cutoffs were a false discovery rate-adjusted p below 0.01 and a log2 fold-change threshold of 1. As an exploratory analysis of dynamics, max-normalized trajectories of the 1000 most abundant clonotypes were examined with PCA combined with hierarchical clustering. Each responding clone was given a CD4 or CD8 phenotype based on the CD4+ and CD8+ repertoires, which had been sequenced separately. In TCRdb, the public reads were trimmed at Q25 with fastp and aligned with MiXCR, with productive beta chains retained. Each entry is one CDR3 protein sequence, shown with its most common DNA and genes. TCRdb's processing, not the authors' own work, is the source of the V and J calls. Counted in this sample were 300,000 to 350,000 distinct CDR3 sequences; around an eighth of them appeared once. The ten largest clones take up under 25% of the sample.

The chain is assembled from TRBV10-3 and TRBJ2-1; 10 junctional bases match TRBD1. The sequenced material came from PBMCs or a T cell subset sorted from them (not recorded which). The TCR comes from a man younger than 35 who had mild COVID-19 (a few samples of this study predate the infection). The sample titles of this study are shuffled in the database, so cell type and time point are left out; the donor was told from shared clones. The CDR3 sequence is CAISGRTGGYNEQFF. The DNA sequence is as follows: TGTGCCATCAGTGGACGGACAGGGGGGTACAATGAGCAGTTCTTC.